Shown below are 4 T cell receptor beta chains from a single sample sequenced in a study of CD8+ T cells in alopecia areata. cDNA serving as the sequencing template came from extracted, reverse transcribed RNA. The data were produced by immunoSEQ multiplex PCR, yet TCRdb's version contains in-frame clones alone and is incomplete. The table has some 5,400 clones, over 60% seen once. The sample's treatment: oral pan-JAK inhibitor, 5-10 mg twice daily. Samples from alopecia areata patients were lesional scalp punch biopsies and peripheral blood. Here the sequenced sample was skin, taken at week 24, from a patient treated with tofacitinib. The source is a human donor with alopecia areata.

The CDR3 reads CASSPTVTGGYTF. The CDR3 bases are TGTGCCAGCAGCCCGACAGTAACAGGGGGCTACACCTTC. This chain connects TRBV6-6 to TRBJ1-2; D might be TRBD1 (6 bases). The CDR3 sequence is 13 residues long. The V end lost 6 bases, the J end lost 8 bases, and 16 bases lay between the germline ends. CDR1 and CDR2 from the germline V gene are MNHNY and SVGAGI (reference sequence).

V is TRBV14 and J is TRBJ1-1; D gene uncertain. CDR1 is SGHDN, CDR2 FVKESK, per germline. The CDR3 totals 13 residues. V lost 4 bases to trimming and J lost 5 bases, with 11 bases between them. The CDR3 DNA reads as TGTGCCAGCAGCCTGCGTTTGGTGACTGAAGCTTTCTTT. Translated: CASSLRLVTEAFF.

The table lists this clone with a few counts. CDR3 amino acids: CASSLDWGQGHSSEQFF. As DNA, the CDR3 is TGTGCCAGCAGCTTGGACTGGGGACAGGGTCACTCCAGTGAGCAGTTCTTC. This chain uses TRBV5-6 with TRBJ2-1; 9 bases fit TRBD1. Trimming removed 0 bases from V and 9 bases from J; junction bases left unmatched: 13. Per the germline V gene, CDR1 is SGHDT and CDR2 is YYEEEE. This CDR3 has 17 residues.

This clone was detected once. The CDR3 nucleotides are TGCAGCGCAGCAGGGGGCTCTAGGAACACTGAAGCTTTCTTT. This gives the protein CSAAGGSRNTEAFF. The chain combines TRBV29-1 with TRBJ1-1, with TRBD1 matching 8 bases. Looked up from germline, CDR1 is SQVTM and CDR2 is ANQGSEA. CDR3 length equals 14 residues. With 7 bases clipped from V and 1 base from J, the junction kept 8 bases outside the gene matches.